The source of this TCR beta chain is a study of T cells in Graves' hyperthyroidism and ophthalmopathy. Study-wide findings and caveats: Most clonotypes expanded in the thyroid (above 0.001) were also present in blood.

This CDR3 has 15 residues. Per germline, CDR1 MDHEN and CDR2 SYDVKM. In regard to this clonotype: Its specificity is not known. This may arise from a read error, as a much more abundant clone is one base away.

The investigators amplified TCR beta CDR3 regions from RNA transcripts. A set of HTBI primers served as the primers for a first-round RT-PCR of the TCR CDR3. TCRdb re-analysed the multiplex PCR reads in MiXCR, keeping a single row per CDR3 protein. The sample records about 290,000 distinct CDR3 sequences, 10% to 15% being singletons. This clonotype originated in a woman under 40 with Graves' hyperthyroidism that later progressed to Graves' ophthalmopathy. Sequenced sample: blood. The genes are TRBV28 and TRBJ2-7; the match to TRBD1 covers 10 bases. CDR3 nucleotides: TGTGTCAGCAGTTTAATCGGGACAGGGGCACCCGAGCAGTACTTC. Translated, it gives CVSSLIGTGAPEQYF.